The present T cell receptor (beta chain) was sequenced within a study of cytomegalovirus exposure and HLA in healthy donors. Study-wide background: There were 90 million to 140 million unique TCR beta sequences, drawn from 150 million to 200 million T cells, in an earlier analysis.

V gave up 5 bases and J gave up 1 base, with 11 bases separating them. This CDR3 contains 14 residues. CDR1 and CDR2 (germline): SGHVS, FQNEAQ. The PCR had 60 Vbeta and 13 Jbeta primers. Data came from immunoSEQ multiplex PCR; TCRdb stores just in-frame clones and leaves some out. The sample lists 140,000 to 150,000 clones, more than 75% seen once, with 2% to 3% in the top ten. Material: PBMCs. The rearrangement links TRBV7-8 to TRBJ1-1; D is undetermined. The clonotype comes from a woman under 30 in good health and CMV-seropositive. The DNA of the CDR3 is TGTGCCAGCAGCCTAGTTTCTAAGAACACTGAAGCTTTCTTT. It yields the protein CASSLVSKNTEAFF.